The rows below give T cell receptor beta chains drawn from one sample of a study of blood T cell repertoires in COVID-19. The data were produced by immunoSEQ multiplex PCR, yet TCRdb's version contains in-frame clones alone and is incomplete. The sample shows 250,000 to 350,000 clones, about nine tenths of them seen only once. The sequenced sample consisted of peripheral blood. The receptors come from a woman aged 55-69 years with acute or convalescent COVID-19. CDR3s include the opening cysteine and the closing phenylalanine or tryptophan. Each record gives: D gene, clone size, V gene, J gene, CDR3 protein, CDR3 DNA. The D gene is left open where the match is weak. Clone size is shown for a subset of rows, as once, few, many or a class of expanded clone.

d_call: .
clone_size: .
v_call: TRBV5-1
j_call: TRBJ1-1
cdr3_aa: CASSLGVSSEAFF
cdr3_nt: TGCGCCAGCAGCTTGGGAGTTTCTTCTGAAGCTTTCTTT

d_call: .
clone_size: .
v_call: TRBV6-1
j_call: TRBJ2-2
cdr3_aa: CASSELGGVPGELFF
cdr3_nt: TGTGCCAGCAGTGAATTAGGCGGGGTCCCCGGGGAGCTGTTTTTT

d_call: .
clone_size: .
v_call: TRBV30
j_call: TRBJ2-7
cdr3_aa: CAWSVLGPTRGEQYF
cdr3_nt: TGTGCCTGGAGTGTCCTCGGGCCTACTCGGGGGGAGCAGTACTTC

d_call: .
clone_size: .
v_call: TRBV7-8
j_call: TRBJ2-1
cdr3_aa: CASSRLGNEQFF
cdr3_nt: TGTGCCAGCAGTAGACTCGGCAATGAGCAGTTCTTC

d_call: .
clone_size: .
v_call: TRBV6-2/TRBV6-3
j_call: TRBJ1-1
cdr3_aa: CASSLSSYTEAFF
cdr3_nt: TGTGCCAGCAGCTTATCTAGTTACACTGAAGCTTTCTTT

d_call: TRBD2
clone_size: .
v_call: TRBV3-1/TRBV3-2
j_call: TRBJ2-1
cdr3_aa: CASSPRTSGHTNEQFF
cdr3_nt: TGTGCCAGCAGCCCACGGACTAGCGGGCACACGAATGAGCAGTTCTTC

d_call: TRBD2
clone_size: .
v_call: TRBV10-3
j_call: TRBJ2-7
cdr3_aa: CAISGLAGDGYEQYF
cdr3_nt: TGTGCCATCAGTGGATTAGCGGGGGATGGCTACGAGCAGTACTTC

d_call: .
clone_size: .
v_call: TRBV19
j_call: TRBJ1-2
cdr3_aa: CASSVSEGYTF
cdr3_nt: TGTGCCAGTAGTGTTTCGGAGGGCTACACCTTC

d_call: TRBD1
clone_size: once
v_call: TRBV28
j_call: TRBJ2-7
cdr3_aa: CASYPLIGRDRETYEQYF
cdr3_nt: TGTGCCAGCTATCCTCTAATCGGTCGGGACAGGGAGACCTACGAGCAGTACTTC

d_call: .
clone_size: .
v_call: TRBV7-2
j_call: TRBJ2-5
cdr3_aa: CASSIFNRDLQETQYF
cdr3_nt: TGTGCCAGCAGTATTTTTAACCGGGACTTACAAGAGACCCAGTACTTC

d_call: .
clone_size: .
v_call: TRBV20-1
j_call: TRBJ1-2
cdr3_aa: CSASQGFHGYTF
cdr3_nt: TGCAGTGCTAGTCAGGGGTTCCATGGCTACACCTTC

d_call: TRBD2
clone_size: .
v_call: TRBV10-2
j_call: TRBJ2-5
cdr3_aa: CASSDTRTSGQETQYF
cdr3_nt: TGCGCCAGCAGTGATACCCGGACTAGCGGCCAAGAGACCCAGTACTTC

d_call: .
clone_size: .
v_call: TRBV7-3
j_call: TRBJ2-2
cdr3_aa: CASSPPGVPNTGELFF
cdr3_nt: TGTGCCAGCAGCCCTCCGGGGGTTCCGAACACCGGGGAGCTGTTTTTT

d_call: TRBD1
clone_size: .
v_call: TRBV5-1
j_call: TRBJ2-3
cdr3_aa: CASSSRPSGQGSDTQYF
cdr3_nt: TGCGCCAGCAGCTCCCGACCCTCGGGACAGGGGTCAGATACGCAGTATTTT

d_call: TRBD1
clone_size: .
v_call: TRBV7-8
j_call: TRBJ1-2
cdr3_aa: CASSLGGQGVWGYTF
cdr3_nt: TGTGCCAGCAGCTTAGGTGGACAGGGGGTATGGGGCTACACCTTC

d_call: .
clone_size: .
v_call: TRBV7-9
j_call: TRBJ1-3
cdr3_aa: CASSAQQVLSGNTIYF
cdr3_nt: TGTGCCAGCAGCGCCCAACAGGTACTCTCTGGAAACACCATATATTTT

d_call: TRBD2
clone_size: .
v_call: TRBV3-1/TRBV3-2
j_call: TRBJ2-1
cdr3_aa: CASSQGPGGANNEQFF
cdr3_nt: TGTGCCAGCAGCCAAGGTCCCGGGGGGGCAAACAATGAGCAGTTCTTC

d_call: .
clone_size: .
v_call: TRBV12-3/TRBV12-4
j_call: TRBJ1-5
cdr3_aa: CAGGESHQPQHF
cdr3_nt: TGTGCAGGGGGAGAAAGTCATCAGCCCCAGCATTTT

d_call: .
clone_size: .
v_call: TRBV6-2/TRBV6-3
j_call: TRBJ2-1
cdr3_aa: CASSYGLGYNEQFF
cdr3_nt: TGTGCCAGCAGTTACGGACTGGGATACAATGAGCAGTTCTTC

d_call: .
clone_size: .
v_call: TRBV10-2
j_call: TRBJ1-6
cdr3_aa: CASKLANQGSPLHF
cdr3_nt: TGCGCCAGCAAATTAGCGAACCAAGGTTCACCCCTCCACTTT

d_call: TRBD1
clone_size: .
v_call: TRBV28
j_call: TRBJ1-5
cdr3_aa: CASYSAGTGTGQPQHF
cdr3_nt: TGTGCCAGCTACTCGGCCGGGACAGGGACTGGGCAGCCCCAGCATTTT

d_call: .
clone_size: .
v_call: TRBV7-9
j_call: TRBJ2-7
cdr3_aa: CASSLASSWSSYEQYF
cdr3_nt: TGTGCCAGCAGCTTAGCATCTAGCTGGAGCTCCTACGAGCAGTACTTC